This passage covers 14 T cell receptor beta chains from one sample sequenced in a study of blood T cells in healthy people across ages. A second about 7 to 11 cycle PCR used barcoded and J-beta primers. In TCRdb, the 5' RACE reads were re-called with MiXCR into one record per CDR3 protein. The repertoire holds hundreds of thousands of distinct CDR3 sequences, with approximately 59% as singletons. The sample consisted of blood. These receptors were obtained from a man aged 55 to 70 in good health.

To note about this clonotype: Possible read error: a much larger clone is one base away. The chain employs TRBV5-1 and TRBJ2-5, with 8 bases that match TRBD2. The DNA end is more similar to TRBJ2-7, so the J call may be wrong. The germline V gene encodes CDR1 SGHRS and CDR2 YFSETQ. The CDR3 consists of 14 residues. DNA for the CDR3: TGCGCCAGCAGCGTCGGACTAGCTATCGGCGAGCAGTACTTC. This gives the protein CASSVGLAIGEQYF.

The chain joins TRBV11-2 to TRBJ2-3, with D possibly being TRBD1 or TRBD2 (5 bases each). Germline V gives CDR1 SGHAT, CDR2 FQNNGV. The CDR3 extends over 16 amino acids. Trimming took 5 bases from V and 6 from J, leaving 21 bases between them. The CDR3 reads CASSTNPGPLADTQYF. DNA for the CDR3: TGTGCCAGCAGCACCAATCCGGGACCACTCGCGGATACGCAGTATTTT.

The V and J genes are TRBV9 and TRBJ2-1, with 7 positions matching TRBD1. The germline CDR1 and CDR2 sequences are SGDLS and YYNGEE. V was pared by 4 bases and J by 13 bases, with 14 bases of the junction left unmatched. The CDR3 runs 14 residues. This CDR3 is CASSLHGQDGGQFF. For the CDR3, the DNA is TGTGCCAGCAGCCTTCATGGACAGGATGGGGGACAGTTCTTC.

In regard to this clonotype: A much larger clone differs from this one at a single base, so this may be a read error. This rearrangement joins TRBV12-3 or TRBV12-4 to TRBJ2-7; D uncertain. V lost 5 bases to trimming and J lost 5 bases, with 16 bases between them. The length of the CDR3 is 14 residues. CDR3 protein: CASSVPPRPNEQYF. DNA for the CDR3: TGTGCCAGCAGTGTGCCCCCCCGCCCGAACGAGCAGTACTTC.

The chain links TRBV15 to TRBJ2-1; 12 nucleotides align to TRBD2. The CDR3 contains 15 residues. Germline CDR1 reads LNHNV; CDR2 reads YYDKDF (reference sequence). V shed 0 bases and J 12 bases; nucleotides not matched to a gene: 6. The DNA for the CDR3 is TGTGCCACCAGCAGAGATCTTGCTAGCGGGGGGGGGCAGTTCTTC. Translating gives CATSRDLASGGGQFF.

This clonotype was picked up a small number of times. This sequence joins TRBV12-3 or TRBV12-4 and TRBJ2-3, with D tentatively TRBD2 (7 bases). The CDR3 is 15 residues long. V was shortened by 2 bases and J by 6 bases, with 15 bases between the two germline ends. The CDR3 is CASSLLGGGLDTQYF. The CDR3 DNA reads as TGTGCCAGCAGTTTATTGGGGGGGGGCCTGGATACGCAGTATTTT.

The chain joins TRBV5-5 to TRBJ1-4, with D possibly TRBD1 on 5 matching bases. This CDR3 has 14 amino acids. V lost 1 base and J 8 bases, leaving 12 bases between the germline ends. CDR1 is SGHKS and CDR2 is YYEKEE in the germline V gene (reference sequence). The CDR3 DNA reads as TGTGCCAGCAGCTTGTACGGGGCTGGCGAAAAACTGTTTTTT. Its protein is CASSLYGAGEKLFF.

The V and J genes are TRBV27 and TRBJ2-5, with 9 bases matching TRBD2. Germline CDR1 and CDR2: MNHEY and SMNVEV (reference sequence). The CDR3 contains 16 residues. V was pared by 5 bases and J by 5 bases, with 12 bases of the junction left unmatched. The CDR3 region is CASSLLGSGGVETQYF. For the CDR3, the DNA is TGTGCCAGCAGTCTCCTGGGTAGCGGGGGTGTGGAGACCCAGTACTTC.

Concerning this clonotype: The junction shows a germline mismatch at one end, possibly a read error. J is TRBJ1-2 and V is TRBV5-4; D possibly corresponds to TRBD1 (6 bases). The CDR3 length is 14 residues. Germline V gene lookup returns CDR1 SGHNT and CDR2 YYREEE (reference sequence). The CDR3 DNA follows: TGTGCCAACAGCTTGGGACGGGGGGCCTATGGCTACACCTTC. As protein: CANSLGRGAYGYTF.

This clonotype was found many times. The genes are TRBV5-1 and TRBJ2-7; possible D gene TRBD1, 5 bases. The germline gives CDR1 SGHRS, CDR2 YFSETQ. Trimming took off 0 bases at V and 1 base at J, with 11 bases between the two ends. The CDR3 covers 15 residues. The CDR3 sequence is CASSLGTDTSYEQYF. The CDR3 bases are TGCGCCAGCAGCTTGGGCACGGACACTTCCTACGAGCAGTACTTC.

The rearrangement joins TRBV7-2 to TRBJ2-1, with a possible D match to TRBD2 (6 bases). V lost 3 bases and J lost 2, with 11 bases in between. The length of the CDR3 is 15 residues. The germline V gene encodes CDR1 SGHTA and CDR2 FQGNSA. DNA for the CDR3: TGTGCCAGCAGCTTCATGACTAGGGCCTACAATGAGCAGTTCTTC. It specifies CASSFMTRAYNEQFF.

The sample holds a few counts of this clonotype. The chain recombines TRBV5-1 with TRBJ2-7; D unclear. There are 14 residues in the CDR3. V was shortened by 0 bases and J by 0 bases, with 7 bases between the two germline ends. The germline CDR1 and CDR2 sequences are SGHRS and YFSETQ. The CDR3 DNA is TGCGCCAGCAGCTTGGACTCGACCTCCTACGAGCAGTACTTC. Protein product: CASSLDSTSYEQYF.

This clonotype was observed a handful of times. The CDR3 loop reads CASSPPGVGELFF. Here the CDR3 DNA reads TGTGCCAGCAGCCCTCCGGGCGTCGGGGAGCTGTTTTTT. The chain has TRBV7-2 and TRBJ2-2; D unresolved. The V end was cut by 5 bases, the J end by 7 bases, with 11 bases between. CDR1 is SGHTA, CDR2 FQGNSA, per germline. This CDR3 contains 13 residues.

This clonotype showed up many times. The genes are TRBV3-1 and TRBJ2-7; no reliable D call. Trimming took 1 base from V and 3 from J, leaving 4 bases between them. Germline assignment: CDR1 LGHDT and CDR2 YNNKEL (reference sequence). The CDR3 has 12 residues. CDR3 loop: CASSQGGYEQYF. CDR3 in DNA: TGTGCCAGCAGCCAAGGGGGCTACGAGCAGTACTTC.